The rows below give T cell receptor beta chains drawn from one sample of a study of shared T cell receptors in the human thymus. Only in-frame clones appear in the TCRdb table, and some are missing; sequencing was by immunoSEQ multiplex PCR. Found here are more than 550,000 clones, roughly 88% of them singletons; the top ten hold more than 0.01%. The same data also went into a second study, on human thymus T cells.

The source material was thymocytes. The receptors were sampled from a girl younger than two with a congenital heart defect. Both conserved end residues are part of each CDR3. The D gene is left open where the match is weak. Clone sizes are given selectively: once, few, many, or a class where the clone is expanded.

cdr3_nt cdr3_aa clone_size j_call cdr3_length v_call d_call
TGTGCCAGCTCTGCGAGGATAAATCAGCCCCAGCATTTT CASSARINQPQHF - TRBJ1-5 13 TRBV18 -
TGCGCCAGCAGCTTTAAGGGCGGCCCGAGGGAGAGCACTGAAGCTTTCTTT CASSFKGGPRESTEAFF - TRBJ1-1 17 TRBV5-1 -
TGTGCCAGCAGCAGGACTAGCGGGGGGGCGGTCAATGAGCAGTTCTTC CASSRTSGGAVNEQFF - TRBJ2-1 16 TRBV7-2 TRBD2
TGTGCCAGCAGTGGGCCGACAGGGGGCGAAGGTGAAAAACTGTTTTTT CASSGPTGGEGEKLFF - TRBJ1-4 16 TRBV6-1 TRBD1
TGTGCCAGCAGTTCCCCCGGAGGGTACACTGAAGCTTTCTTT CASSSPGGYTEAFF - TRBJ1-1 14 TRBV6-5 -
TGTGCCACCTGCCTGGGTTGGAGGGGGGGCCACCCTAGCACAGATACGCAGTATTTT CATCLGWRGGHPSTDTQYF - TRBJ2-3 19 TRBV15 -
TGTGCCAGCAGTTTATGTGGGACAGACCATGGCTACACCTTC CASSLCGTDHGYTF once TRBJ1-2 14 TRBV27 TRBD1
TGCGCCAGCAGAACCCCTTGGGCCCCAATTTCCTCTGGAAACACCATATATTTT CASRTPWAPISSGNTIYF once TRBJ1-3 18 TRBV10-1 -
TGTGCCAGCAGTGAATTTTACCGGGATGGCTACACCTTC CASSEFYRDGYTF - TRBJ1-2 13 TRBV25-1 -
TGCGCCAGCAGCGAGAATTTAGCGGGGGACACCGGGGAGCTGTTTTTT CASSENLAGDTGELFF - TRBJ2-2 16 TRBV5-1 TRBD2
TGTGCCAGTAGAACAGCCTACAACACCGGGGAGCTGTTTTTT CASRTAYNTGELFF - TRBJ2-2 14 TRBV27 -
TGCGCCAGCAGCCCCGGACAGGGCCACAATGAGCAGTTCTTC CASSPGQGHNEQFF - TRBJ2-1 14 TRBV5-1 TRBD1
TGTGCCAGCAGTCTGACAGTTAGGTTTTACACCGGGGAGCTGTTTTTT CASSLTVRFYTGELFF - TRBJ2-2 16 TRBV28 -
TGTGCCAGCAGTTACGATCGGGATCGCCTAGGGGGCTACACCTTC CASSYDRDRLGGYTF - TRBJ1-2 15 TRBV6-6 -
TGTGCCAGCAGCTACAAGGGGACAGGCACAGATACGCAGTATTTT CASSYKGTGTDTQYF - TRBJ2-3 15 TRBV6-6 TRBD1
TGTGCCATCAGTGAGTCGAATTGGACTAGCGTCGGGTCGAATGAGCAGTTCTTC CAISESNWTSVGSNEQFF - TRBJ2-1 18 TRBV10-3 TRBD2
TGTGCCAGCAGCTTAAATACCCGAATTACAGGGAGTACTGAAGCTTTCTTT CASSLNTRITGSTEAFF - TRBJ1-1 17 TRBV5-4 -
TGTGCCAGCAGCTTAGAGGAGCAGGGTCACACTGAAGCTTTCTTT CASSLEEQGHTEAFF - TRBJ1-1 15 TRBV11-2 -
TGTGCTAGTGGTTTGACCTCAGACAGCATGAACACTGAAGCTTTCTTT CASGLTSDSMNTEAFF - TRBJ1-1 16 TRBV12-5 -
TGCAGCGTTGATGTAGAGGAGGGGCATCTCGACACTGAAGCTTTCTTT CSVDVEEGHLDTEAFF - TRBJ1-1 16 TRBV29-1 -
TGTGCCAGCAGCCCGGACACGACCTATGGCTACACCTTC CASSPDTTYGYTF - TRBJ1-2 13 TRBV7-9 -
TGCGCCAGCAGCCAAGTGGCCACAGGGGCCCGCACAGATACGCAGTATTTT CASSQVATGARTDTQYF - TRBJ2-3 17 TRBV4-1 TRBD1
TGTGCCTGGAGCTGGCGGGACTATGCCGGGAGGGGCTACACCTTC CAWSWRDYAGRGYTF - TRBJ1-2 15 TRBV30 -
TGTGCCAGCAGTACCGCCCGAACAGGGCGCGGAAATGGCTACACCTTC CASSTARTGRGNGYTF once TRBJ1-2 16 TRBV7-2 -
TGTGCCAGCAGCTTCCGGACAGGGGCCCCCTACGAGCAGTACTTC CASSFRTGAPYEQYF few TRBJ2-7 15 TRBV7-9 TRBD1
TGTGCCAGCAGCTTTGGGGGGACAGGGGGATATAACACTGAAGCTTTCTTT CASSFGGTGGYNTEAFF once TRBJ1-1 17 TRBV5-6 TRBD1
TGTGCCAGCAGCCTCGGACAGGGGCCCTTCACTGAAGCTTTCTTT CASSLGQGPFTEAFF - TRBJ1-1 15 TRBV5-6 TRBD1
TGTGCTAGTGGGTCTCGTGGGACAGCCCCAACTTACTATGGCTACACCTTC CASGSRGTAPTYYGYTF - TRBJ1-2 17 TRBV12-5 TRBD1
TGTGCCAGCAGCTTATTAATAGAGTCACCCCTCCACTTT CASSLLIESPLHF - TRBJ1-6 13 TRBV7-8 -
TGTGCCAGCAGCTGGGGTGGGGGGGCCCATGGCTACACCTTC CASSWGGGAHGYTF - TRBJ1-2 14 TRBV5-5 -
TGTGCCAGCAGCCCTAATAACAGAACTGGAAACACCATATATTTT CASSPNNRTGNTIYF - TRBJ1-3 15 TRBV5-4 -
TGTGCCAGCAGTGAAGGGGGCAGTCCGTATGGCTACACCTTC CASSEGGSPYGYTF - TRBJ1-2 14 TRBV25-1 -
TGTGCCAGCAGCTTAGGCCTCGGGGGGCCTTACGAGCAGTACTTC CASSLGLGGPYEQYF - TRBJ2-7 15 TRBV11-3 -
TGTGCCAGCAGCCTCACAGCTAGCACAGATACGCAGTATTTT CASSLTASTDTQYF - TRBJ2-3 14 TRBV9 -
TGTGCCAGCTCACCACCCGGTAGGGACTCCAGAAGCTATGGCTACACCTTC CASSPPGRDSRSYGYTF - TRBJ1-2 17 TRBV18 -
TGTGCCAGCAGTGACTCCGGACTCTCGAGCTCCTACAATGAGCAGTTCTTC CASSDSGLSSSYNEQFF - TRBJ2-1 17 TRBV6-4 -
TGTGCCAGCAGTTACCGCCGGGACAGGGGGCCCCAGCATTTT CASSYRRDRGPQHF - TRBJ1-5 14 TRBV6-5 TRBD1
TGCAGCGTTGAACCTAGCGGGGGGGCCAAAAACATTCAGTACTTC CSVEPSGGAKNIQYF once TRBJ2-4 15 TRBV29-1 TRBD2
TGTGCCTGGAGCTCCCGGGACAGGACAACTTCTAACACTGAAGCTTTCTTT CAWSSRDRTTSNTEAFF once TRBJ1-1 17 TRBV30 TRBD1
TGTGCCAGTAGAAAACAGGGGGTTCTCGGCACCGGGGAGCTGTTTTTT CASRKQGVLGTGELFF - TRBJ2-2 16 TRBV19 TRBD1
TGTGCCAGCAGTCTAAGACAGGGGGCGAGGGGCACTGAAGCTTTCTTT CASSLRQGARGTEAFF - TRBJ1-1 16 TRBV27 TRBD1
TGTGCCAGCAGGGAACTAGCGGGGGTCTCTGGGGCCAACGTCCTGACTTTC CASRELAGVSGANVLTF once TRBJ2-6 17 TRBV28 TRBD2
TGCGCCAGCAGTGAGACAGGGGTAAATTCACCCCTCCACTTT CASSETGVNSPLHF - TRBJ1-6 14 TRBV10-1 TRBD1
TGTGCCAGCAGTGACCCCATAGTGATGAACACTGAAGCTTTCTTT CASSDPIVMNTEAFF few TRBJ1-1 15 TRBV2 -
TGTGCCAGTAGAGGGGCAGGTGTTGGGCAGTTCTTC CASRGAGVGQFF - TRBJ2-1 12 TRBV19 -